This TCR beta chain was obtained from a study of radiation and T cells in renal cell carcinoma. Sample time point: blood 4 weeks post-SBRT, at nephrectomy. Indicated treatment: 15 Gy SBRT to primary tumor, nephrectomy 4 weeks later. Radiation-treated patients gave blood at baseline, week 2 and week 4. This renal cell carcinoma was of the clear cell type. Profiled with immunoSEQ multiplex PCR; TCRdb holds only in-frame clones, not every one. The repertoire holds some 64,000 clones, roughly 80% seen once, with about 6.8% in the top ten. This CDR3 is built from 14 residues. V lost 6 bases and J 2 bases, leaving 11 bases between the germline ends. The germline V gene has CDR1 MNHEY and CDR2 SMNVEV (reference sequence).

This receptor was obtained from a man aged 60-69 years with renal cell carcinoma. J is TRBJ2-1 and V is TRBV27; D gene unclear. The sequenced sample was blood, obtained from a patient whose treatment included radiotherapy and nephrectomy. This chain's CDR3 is CASRRTETYNEQFF. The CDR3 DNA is TGTGCCAGCAGACGGACGGAGACCTACAATGAGCAGTTCTTC.